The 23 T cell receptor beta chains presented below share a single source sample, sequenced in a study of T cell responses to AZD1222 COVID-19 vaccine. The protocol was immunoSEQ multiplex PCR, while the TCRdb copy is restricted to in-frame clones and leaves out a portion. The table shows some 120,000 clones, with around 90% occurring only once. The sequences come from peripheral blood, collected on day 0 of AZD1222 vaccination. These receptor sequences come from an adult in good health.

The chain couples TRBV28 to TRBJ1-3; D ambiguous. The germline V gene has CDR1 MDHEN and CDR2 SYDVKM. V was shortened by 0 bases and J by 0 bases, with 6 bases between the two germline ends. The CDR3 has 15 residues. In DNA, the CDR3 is TGTGCCAGCAGTTTATGGGGCAGCTCTGGAAACACCATATATTTT. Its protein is CASSLWGSSGNTIYF.

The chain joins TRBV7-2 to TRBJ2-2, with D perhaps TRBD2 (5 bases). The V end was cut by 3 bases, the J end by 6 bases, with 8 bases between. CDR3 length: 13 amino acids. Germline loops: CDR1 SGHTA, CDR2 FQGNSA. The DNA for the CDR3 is TGTGCCAGCAGCTTGAGGGTGTCCGGGGAGCTGTTTTTT. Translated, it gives CASSLRVSGELFF.

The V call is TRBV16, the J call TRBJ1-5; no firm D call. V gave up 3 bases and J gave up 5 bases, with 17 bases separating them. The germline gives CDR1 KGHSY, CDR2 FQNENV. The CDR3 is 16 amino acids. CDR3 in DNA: TGTGCCAGCAGCCACTCAATCCAAGCTGGGGATCAGCCCCAGCATTTT. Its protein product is CASSHSIQAGDQPQHF.

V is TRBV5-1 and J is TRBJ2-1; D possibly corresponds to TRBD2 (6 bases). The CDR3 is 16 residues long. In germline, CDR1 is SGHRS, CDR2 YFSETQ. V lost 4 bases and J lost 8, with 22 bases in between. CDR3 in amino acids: CASSPRAGGPSHEQFF. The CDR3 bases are TGCGCCAGCAGCCCGAGAGCGGGTGGACCCTCCCATGAGCAGTTCTTC.

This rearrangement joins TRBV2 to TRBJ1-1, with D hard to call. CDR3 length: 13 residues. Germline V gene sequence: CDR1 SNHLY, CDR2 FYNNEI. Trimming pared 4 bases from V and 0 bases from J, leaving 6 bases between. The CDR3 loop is CASSGAVNTEAFF. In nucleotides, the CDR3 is TGTGCCAGCAGTGGAGCAGTGAACACTGAAGCTTTCTTT.

Here the CDR3 DNA reads TGCGCCAGCAGACAGGGACAGACCCAAGAGACCCAGTACTTC. Its translation: CASRQGQTQETQYF. This chain joins TRBV5-1 and TRBJ2-5; TRBD1 agrees at 7 bases. V lost 5 bases and J lost 1; bases outside the gene matches: 5. There are 14 residues in the CDR3. From germline, CDR1 is SGHRS and CDR2 YFSETQ.

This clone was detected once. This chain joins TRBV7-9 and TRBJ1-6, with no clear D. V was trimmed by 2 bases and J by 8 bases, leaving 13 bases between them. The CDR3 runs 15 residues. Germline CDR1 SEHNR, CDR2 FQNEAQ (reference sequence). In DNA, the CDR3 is TGTGCCAGCAGCTTAAACCTGGATTGGGATTCACCCCTCCACTTT. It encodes CASSLNLDWDSPLHF.

The CDR3 here is CASSLEGAQEQYF. CDR3 nucleotide sequence: TGTGCCAGCAGTTTAGAGGGGGCGCAAGAGCAGTACTTC. This chain links TRBV12-3 or TRBV12-4 with TRBJ2-7; 7 bases align to TRBD1. CDR3 length equals 13 residues. V dropped 1 base and J dropped 7; count of bases not matched to a gene: 4.

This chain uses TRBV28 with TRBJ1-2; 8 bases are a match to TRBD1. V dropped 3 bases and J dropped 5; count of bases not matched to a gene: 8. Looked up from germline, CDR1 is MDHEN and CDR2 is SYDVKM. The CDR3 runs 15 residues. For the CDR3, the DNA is TGTGCCAGCAGTTTTTGGACAGGGAGGCGGTATGGCTACACCTTC. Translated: CASSFWTGRRYGYTF.

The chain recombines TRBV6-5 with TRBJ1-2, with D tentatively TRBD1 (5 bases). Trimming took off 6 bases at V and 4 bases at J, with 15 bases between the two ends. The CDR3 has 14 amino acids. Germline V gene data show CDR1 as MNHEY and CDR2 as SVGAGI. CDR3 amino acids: CASSSFRDSYGYTF. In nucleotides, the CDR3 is TGTGCCAGCAGCAGCTTCAGGGACTCCTATGGCTACACCTTC.

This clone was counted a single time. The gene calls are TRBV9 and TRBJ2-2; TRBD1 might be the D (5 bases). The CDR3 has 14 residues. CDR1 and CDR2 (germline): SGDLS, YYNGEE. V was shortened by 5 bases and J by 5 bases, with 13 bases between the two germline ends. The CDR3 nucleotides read TGTGCCAGCAGGACGACGGCAGGGACCGGGGAGCTGTTTTTT. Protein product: CASRTTAGTGELFF.

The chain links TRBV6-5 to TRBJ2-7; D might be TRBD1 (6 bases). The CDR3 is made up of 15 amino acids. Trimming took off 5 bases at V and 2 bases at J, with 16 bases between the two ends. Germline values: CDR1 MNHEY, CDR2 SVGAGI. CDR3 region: CASSRRTEGTYEQYF. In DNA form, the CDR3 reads TGTGCCAGCAGTCGAAGGACAGAAGGAACCTACGAGCAGTACTTC.

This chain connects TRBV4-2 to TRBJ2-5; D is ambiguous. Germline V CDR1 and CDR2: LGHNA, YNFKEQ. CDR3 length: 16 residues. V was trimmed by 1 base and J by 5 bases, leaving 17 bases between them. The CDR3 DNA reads TGTGCCAGCAGCCAAGGAGTTACCAGCCTAGGGGAGACCCAGTACTTC. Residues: CASSQGVTSLGETQYF.

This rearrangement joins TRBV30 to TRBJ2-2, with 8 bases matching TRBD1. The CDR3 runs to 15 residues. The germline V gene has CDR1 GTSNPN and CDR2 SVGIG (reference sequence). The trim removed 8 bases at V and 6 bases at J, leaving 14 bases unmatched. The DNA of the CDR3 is TGTGCCCGGGGAAGGACAGGGAATAGGGCCGGGGAGCTGTTTTTT. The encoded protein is CARGRTGNRAGELFF. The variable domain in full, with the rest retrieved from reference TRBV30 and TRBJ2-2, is SQTIHQWPATLVQPVGSPLSLECTVEGTSNPNLYWYRQAAGRGLQLLFYSVGIGQISSEVPQNLSASRPQDRQFILSSKKLLLSDSGFYLCARGRTGNRAGELFFGEGSRLTVL.

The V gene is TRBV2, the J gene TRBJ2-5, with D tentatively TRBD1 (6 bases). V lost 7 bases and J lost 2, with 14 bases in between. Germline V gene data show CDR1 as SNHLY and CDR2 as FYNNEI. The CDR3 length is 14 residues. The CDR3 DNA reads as TGTGCCAGCAAGCCAGGGGTTTTTCAAGAGACCCAGTACTTC. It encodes CASKPGVFQETQYF.

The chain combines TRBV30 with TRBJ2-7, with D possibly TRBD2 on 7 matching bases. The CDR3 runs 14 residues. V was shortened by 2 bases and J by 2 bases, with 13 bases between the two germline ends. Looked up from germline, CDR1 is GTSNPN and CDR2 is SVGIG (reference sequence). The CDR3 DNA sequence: TGTGCCTGGAGTCTGAGCGGGGACACCTACGAGCAGTACTTC. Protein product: CAWSLSGDTYEQYF.

The DNA for the CDR3 is TGCGCCAGCAGCTACCAGGGTGGGAACACTGAAGCTTTCTTT. Translating gives CASSYQGGNTEAFF. The genes are TRBV5-1 and TRBJ1-1; a possible D gene is TRBD1 (5 bases). The CDR3 is 14 residues long. Germline V gives CDR1 SGHRS, CDR2 YFSETQ. The germline V and J ends were trimmed by 3 bases and 1 base, with 10 bases remaining between them.

CDR3 nucleotides: TGTGCCAGCAGTTACCGTAGATCGGGACAGTTCTATGGCTACACCTTC. This gives the protein CASSYRRSGQFYGYTF. J is TRBJ1-2 and V is TRBV6-2 or TRBV6-3; 7 positions match TRBD1. This CDR3 contains 16 residues. Germline CDR1 MNHEY, CDR2 SVGEGT. The trim removed 2 bases at V and 4 bases at J, leaving 10 bases unmatched.

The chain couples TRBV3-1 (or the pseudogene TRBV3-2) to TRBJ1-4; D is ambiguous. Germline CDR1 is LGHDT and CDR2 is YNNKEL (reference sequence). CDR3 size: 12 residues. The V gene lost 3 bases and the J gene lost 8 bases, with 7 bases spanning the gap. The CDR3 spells CASSHPGEKLFF. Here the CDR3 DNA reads TGTGCCAGCAGCCACCCGGGGGAAAAACTGTTTTTT.

The CDR3 region is CASSSEGGAPYEQYF. CDR3 DNA sequence: TGTGCCAGCAGCTCCGAAGGGGGGGCTCCCTACGAGCAGTACTTC. This chain uses TRBV4-2 with TRBJ2-7, with D perhaps TRBD2 (7 bases). From germline, CDR1 is LGHNA and CDR2 YNFKEQ. V lost 5 bases to trimming and J lost 2 bases, with 16 bases between them. The CDR3 contains 15 residues.

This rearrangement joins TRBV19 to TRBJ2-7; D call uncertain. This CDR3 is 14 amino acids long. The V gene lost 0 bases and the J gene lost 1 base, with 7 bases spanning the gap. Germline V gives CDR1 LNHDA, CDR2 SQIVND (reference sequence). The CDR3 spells CASSIDGESYEQYF. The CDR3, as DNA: TGTGCCAGTAGTATAGATGGGGAATCCTACGAGCAGTACTTC.

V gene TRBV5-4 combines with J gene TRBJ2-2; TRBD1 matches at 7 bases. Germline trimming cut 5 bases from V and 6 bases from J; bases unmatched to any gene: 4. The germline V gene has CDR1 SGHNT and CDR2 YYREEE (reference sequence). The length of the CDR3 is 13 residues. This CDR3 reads CASRPQGSGELFF. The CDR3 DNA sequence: TGTGCCAGCAGGCCACAGGGGTCCGGGGAGCTGTTTTTT.

The CDR3 coding sequence is TGTGCCAGTAGTAGCCAACCGGGGAACACCATATATTTT. Translation: CASSSQPGNTIYF. The J gene is TRBJ1-3, the V gene TRBV19; D is uncertain. Trimming took 4 bases from V and 7 from J, leaving 11 bases between them. CDR3 length equals 13 residues. CDR1 is LNHDA, CDR2 SQIVND, per germline (reference sequence). Full variable domain (outside the CDR3, taken from reference TRBV19 and TRBJ1-3): DGGITQSPKYLFRKEGQNVTLSCEQNLNHDAMYWYRQDPGQGLRLIYYSQIVNDFQKGDIAEGYSVSREKKESFPLTVTSAQKNPTAFYLCASSSQPGNTIYFGEGSWLTVV.